The entry below describes one TCR beta chain. The TCR beta cDNA libraries contained unique molecular identifiers. TCRdb independently ran MiXCR on the PCR reads; one entry per CDR3 protein. Seen here are hundreds of thousands of distinct CDR3 sequences, more than 50% observed once, and the top ten hold around 11%. This sample was taken from a study of post-analysis software for immune sequencing data. The TCR originated in a girl aged 2-10 years with multiple sclerosis. The sample was blood.

CDR3 bases: TGTGCCAGTAGTATAGCCGCCGGGACCGGACTCTACGAGCAGTACTTC. It translates to CASSIAAGTGLYEQYF. This chain uses TRBV19 with TRBJ2-7; either TRBD1 or TRBD2 may supply D (5 bases each). Germline V gene sequence: CDR1 LNHDA, CDR2 SQIVND (reference sequence). The CDR3 runs 16 residues. V was pared by 1 base and J by 3 bases, with 16 bases between.